Listed below are T cell receptor beta chains from one sample, sequenced in a study of spatial heterogeneity in lung cancer. In TCRdb, the 5' RACE reads were re-called with MiXCR into one record per CDR3 protein. Altogether 50,000 or so distinct CDR3 sequences are present, 12% being singletons, with the ten largest covering 30% to 40%. The sequenced sample was PBMCs, obtained at follow-up. Source of these receptors: a male donor with early-stage non-small cell lung cancer. The CDR3 runs from the conserved cysteine through the conserved F or W. A D gene is named only where the DNA matches it firmly. Clone size is not always given. Where it is, it says once, few, many or a class for expanded clones.

V gene	clone size	D gene	J gene	CDR3 protein	CDR3 DNA
TRBV7-6	.	.	TRBJ2-3	CASSLAGQRTDTQYF	TGTGCCAGCAGCTTAGCAGGGCAGCGCACAGATACGCAGTATTTT
TRBV3-1	few	.	TRBJ2-1	CASSQGGVYEQFF	TGTGCCAGCAGCCAAGGTGGTGTCTATGAGCAGTTCTTC
TRBV5-5	many	.	TRBJ2-1	CASSFLNEQFF	TGTGCCAGCAGCTTTCTCAATGAGCAGTTCTTC
TRBV7-9	many	.	TRBJ1-3	CASSSTGSSGNTIYF	TGTGCCAGCAGCTCAACAGGCAGCTCTGGAAACACCATATATTTT
TRBV5-4	few	.	TRBJ2-3	CASSQPATDTQYF	TGTGCCAGCAGCCAGCCAGCGACAGATACGCAGTATTTT
TRBV5-4	many	.	TRBJ2-6	CASSGAPSGANVLTF	TGTGCCAGCAGCGGCGCCCCCTCTGGGGCCAACGTCCTGACTTTC
TRBV7-3	many	.	TRBJ2-5	CASSADRQETQYF	TGTGCCAGCAGCGCGGACAGACAAGAGACCCAGTACTTC
TRBV29-1	many	.	TRBJ2-5	CSVVHSGETQYF	TGCAGCGTTGTTCATAGCGGAGAGACCCAGTACTTC
TRBV4-1	many	TRBD2	TRBJ2-7	CASNDGGVPYEQYF	TGCGCCAGCAACGATGGGGGGGTGCCCTACGAGCAGTACTTC
TRBV9	many	TRBD1	TRBJ1-3	CASSGTGESGNTIYF	TGTGCCAGCAGCGGTACAGGGGAGTCTGGAAACACCATATATTTT
TRBV10-3	.	.	TRBJ2-1	CAISESEAYNEQFF	TGTGCCATCAGTGAGTCAGAGGCTTACAATGAGCAGTTCTTC
TRBV12-3/TRBV12-4	many	.	TRBJ1-4	CASSFGPGREKLFF	TGTGCCAGCAGTTTCGGCCCGGGACGAGAAAAACTGTTTTTT
TRBV18	many	TRBD2	TRBJ2-3	CASSPRIAGGGTDTQYF	TGTGCCAGCTCACCACGGATAGCGGGAGGAGGCACAGATACGCAGTATTTT
TRBV12-3/TRBV12-4	few	.	TRBJ1-1	CASSLSYRDPEAFF	TGTGCCAGCAGCCTCTCTTACAGGGACCCTGAAGCTTTCTTT
TRBV12-3/TRBV12-4	many	.	TRBJ1-2	CASSSLGLGYTF	TGTGCCAGCAGTTCCTTAGGTCTTGGCTACACCTTC
TRBV10-3	many	TRBD2	TRBJ2-1	CAITGRASDNEQFF	TGTGCCATCACGGGGAGGGCCTCCGACAATGAGCAGTTCTTC
TRBV19	.	TRBD2	TRBJ2-1	CASSILPSGANNEQFF	TGTGCCAGTAGTATTCTCCCTAGCGGGGCCAACAATGAGCAGTTCTTC
TRBV7-9	few	.	TRBJ1-1	CASSYQTGTEAFF	TGTGCCAGCAGCTACCAAACCGGCACTGAAGCTTTCTTT
TRBV18	few	TRBD2	TRBJ2-3	CASSALGTSGSTDTQYF	TGTGCCAGCTCAGCCCTCGGGACTAGCGGGAGTACAGATACGCAGTATTTT
TRBV7-2	many	.	TRBJ2-7	CASSSPGDEQYF	TGTGCCAGCAGCTCCCCAGGGGACGAGCAGTACTTC
TRBV27	many	.	TRBJ1-6	CASSLSSSGHNSPLHF	TGTGCCAGCAGTTTAAGTAGCTCAGGGCATAATTCACCCCTCCACTTT
TRBV6-1	many	TRBD1	TRBJ2-3	CASSIRQGPLRTDTQYF	TGTGCCAGCAGTATACGACAGGGACCCCTTCGGACAGATACGCAGTATTTT
TRBV12-3/TRBV12-4	many	.	TRBJ2-5	CASSIQETQYF	TGTGCCAGCAGTATACAAGAGACCCAGTACTTC
TRBV7-3	many	.	TRBJ2-2	CASSPGSGTPGELFF	TGTGCCAGCAGCCCTGGGAGTGGTACCCCCGGGGAGCTGTTTTTT
TRBV18	many	.	TRBJ2-5	CASSPQETGLKETQYF	TGTGCCAGCTCACCTCAGGAAACAGGGCTCAAAGAGACCCAGTACTTC
TRBV5-4	many	.	TRBJ1-1	CASSFMKEVNTEAFF	TGTGCCAGCAGCTTCATGAAGGAGGTGAACACTGAAGCTTTCTTT
TRBV4-2	.	TRBD2	TRBJ2-7	CASSPLGEGLAGGPSEQYF	TGTGCCAGCAGCCCCCTGGGGGAGGGGCTAGCGGGGGGACCTAGCGAGCAGTACTTC
TRBV7-9	many	TRBD1	TRBJ1-1	CASSLTGDTEAFF	TGTGCCAGCAGTTTGACAGGGGACACTGAAGCTTTCTTT
TRBV18	.	.	TRBJ1-1	CASSQDLSGNTAEAFF	TGTGCCAGCTCGCAGGACCTCTCTGGAAACACCGCTGAAGCTTTCTTT
TRBV23-1	.	TRBD1	TRBJ1-3	CASSQSTQGNAGNTIYF	TGCGCCAGCAGTCAATCGACACAGGGGAACGCTGGAAACACCATATATTTT
TRBV29-1	few	TRBD2	TRBJ2-1	CSAAGTSGMSYNEQFF	TGCAGCGCGGCGGGGACTAGCGGAATGTCCTACAATGAGCAGTTCTTC
TRBV5-1	few	.	TRBJ2-2	CASSFSGTVNTGELFF	TGCGCCAGCAGCTTCTCCGGGACGGTGAACACCGGGGAGCTGTTTTTT